The 29 T cell receptor beta chains given below trace back to one sample, sequenced in a study of T cell repertoires and leukemia-associated antigens. TCRdb used MiXCR to reprocess the 5' RACE reads, holding one entry per CDR3 protein. The sample yields about 9,800 distinct CDR3 sequences, roughly 43% seen once. Their recognized antigens are unknown. Sequenced: CD3+ T cells sorted from blood and cultured. These receptor sequences come from a female donor in good health.

This clonotype ranks as medium-sized. The rearrangement joins TRBV30 to TRBJ2-3; D is unresolved. V shed 4 bases and J shed 0 bases, with 11 bases lying between them. This CDR3 has 14 amino acids. The germline V gene encodes CDR1 GTSNPN and CDR2 SVGIG (reference sequence). The CDR3, as DNA: TGTGCCTGGACGGCTGGCTTTAGCACAGATACGCAGTATTTT. It translates to CAWTAGFSTDTQYF.

The V and J genes are TRBV2 and TRBJ2-1; the match to TRBD1 covers 11 bases. This CDR3 spans 18 amino acids. The germline V gene has CDR1 SNHLY and CDR2 FYNNEI. Trimming took 6 bases from V and 5 from J; bases not matched to a gene: 15. CDR3 nucleotide sequence: TGTGCCAGCAGGCGGACAGGGGGCCCTGTTCTATCTAACAATGAGCAGTTCTTC. It specifies CASRRTGGPVLSNNEQFF.

This clonotype has a handful of counts. The rearrangement links TRBV28 to TRBJ2-2; no reliable D call. The CDR3 is 13 residues long. Germline loops: CDR1 MDHEN, CDR2 SYDVKM. Trimming removed 7 bases from V and 1 base from J, with 7 bases in between. The CDR3 nucleotides read TGTGCCAGCATCGACGGGAACACCGGGGAGCTGTTTTTT. Its translation: CASIDGNTGELFF.

The chain carries TRBV7-2 and TRBJ2-3; D call uncertain. Trimming stripped 5 bases from V and 5 bases from J, with 8 bases between. Germline V lookup: CDR1 SGHTA, CDR2 FQGNSA. The CDR3 is made up of 12 amino acids. In DNA form, the CDR3 reads TGTGCCAGCAGCGCCCAGCTAGATACGCAGTATTTT. Encoded protein: CASSAQLDTQYF.

The CDR3 coding sequence is TGTGCCAGCAGCCAAGATCTAGGGACTAGCGTCGAGCAGTACTTC. Protein sequence: CASSQDLGTSVEQYF. The chain links TRBV4-2 to TRBJ2-7, with 10 bases lining up with TRBD2. V shed 0 bases and J 6 bases; nucleotides not matched to a gene: 5. The CDR3 is 15 residues long. From germline, CDR1 is LGHNA and CDR2 YNFKEQ.

The chain recombines TRBV7-8 with TRBJ2-1; 10 bases are shared with TRBD2. The ends lost 6 bases at V and 5 bases at J; junction bases unmatched: 4. Germline V lookup: CDR1 SGHVS, CDR2 FQNEAQ. The CDR3 is made up of 14 amino acids. CDR3 DNA: TGTGCCAGCAGTTCACTAGCGGGACACAATGAGCAGTTCTTC. Translating gives CASSSLAGHNEQFF.

The chain links TRBV20-1 to TRBJ2-7; TRBD2 might be the D (6 bases). The germline V gene has CDR1 DFQATT and CDR2 SNEGSKA (reference sequence). Trimming cost V 2 bases and J 6 bases, with 8 bases left between them. This CDR3 has 11 residues. The CDR3 here is CSARLAAEQYF. The CDR3 DNA follows: TGCAGTGCTAGATTAGCGGCCGAGCAGTACTTC.

V is TRBV5-1 and J is TRBJ2-1; 8 bases are a match to TRBD2. CDR3 size: 16 residues. Looked up from germline, CDR1 is SGHRS and CDR2 is YFSETQ. V lost 0 bases to trimming and J lost 2 bases; unmatched junction nucleotides: 4. The CDR3 DNA is TGCGCCAGCAGCTTGGCCGGGAGGGACACCTACAATGAGCAGTTCTTC. Translation gives CASSLAGRDTYNEQFF.

This clonotype is classed as medium-sized. The V and J genes are TRBV24-1 and TRBJ2-5, with TRBD1 identical over 9 bases. Losses at the gene ends were 10 bases for V and 2 bases for J; bases not matched to a gene: 4. CDR1 KGHDR and CDR2 SFDVKD come from the germline V gene. The CDR3 extends over 13 amino acids. In nucleotides, the CDR3 is TGTGCCACTCGGGACAGGGCGCAAGAGACCCAGTACTTC. Its protein product is CATRDRAQETQYF.

The V gene is TRBV11-2, the J gene TRBJ2-7; TRBD2 aligns across 13 bases. Germline loops: CDR1 SGHAT, CDR2 FQNNGV. Germline trimming cut 2 bases from V and 6 bases from J; bases unmatched to any gene: 22. This CDR3 has 21 amino acids. The CDR3 spells CASSLPPPGGTSGAPLGEQYF. The CDR3 DNA is TGTGCCAGCAGCTTACCCCCCCCGGGGGGGACTAGCGGGGCCCCGTTGGGCGAGCAGTACTTC. The full variable domain, rest sourced from reference TRBV11-2 and TRBJ2-7, is EAGVAQSPRYKIIEKRQSVAFWCNPISGHATLYWYQQILGQGPKLLIQFQNNGVVDDSQLPKDRFSAERLKGVDSTLKIQPAKLEDSAVYLCASSLPPPGGTSGAPLGEQYFGPGTRLTVT.

This clonotype was detected ten times or more. The chain couples TRBV25-1 to TRBJ2-3, with TRBD2 matching over 15 bases. With 5 bases clipped from V and 0 bases from J, the junction kept 6 bases outside the gene matches. Germline V gene sequence: CDR1 MGHDK, CDR2 SYGVNS. The CDR3 has 18 amino acids. CDR3 residues: CASSKGLAGGSSTDTQYF. The CDR3 DNA reads TGTGCCAGCAGTAAAGGACTAGCGGGAGGGTCTAGCACAGATACGCAGTATTTT.

By sample fraction, this clonotype is medium-sized. This chain uses TRBV3-1 with TRBJ1-2, with a possible D match to TRBD1 (5 bases). The CDR3 extends over 14 amino acids. The V end lost 0 bases, the J end lost 7 bases, and 12 bases lay between the germline ends. Germline CDR1 is LGHDT and CDR2 is YNNKEL (reference sequence). CDR3 sequence (DNA): TGTGCCAGCAGCCAAGATTTCTCGGGACGTGGCTACACCTTC. Amino acids: CASSQDFSGRGYTF.

In its sample, this clonotype was seen a few times. The chain links TRBV4-1 to TRBJ2-4; TRBD1 might be the D (6 bases). Germline V gene sequence: CDR1 MGHRA, CDR2 YSYEKL. V was pared by 4 bases and J by 4 bases, with 14 bases between. The CDR3 runs to 15 residues. The CDR3 DNA follows: TGCGCCAGCAGCCGGATTCCGGGACAAAAAAACATTCAGTACTTC. It specifies CASSRIPGQKNIQYF.

This chain uses TRBV20-1 with TRBJ2-1, with D tentatively TRBD2 (6 bases). CDR3 size: 14 residues. V was shortened by 5 bases and J by 0 bases, with 11 bases between the two germline ends. CDR1 and CDR2 (germline): DFQATT, SNEGSKA (reference sequence). The CDR3 bases are TGCAGTGCTTCGGGACTGTCCTCCTACAATGAGCAGTTCTTC. Encoded protein: CSASGLSSYNEQFF.

The rearrangement joins TRBV7-2 to TRBJ1-5; 10 nucleotides agree with TRBD1. The CDR3 extends over 15 amino acids. Germline CDR1 and CDR2: SGHTA and FQGNSA. With V trimmed by 4 bases and J by 0 bases, 0 bases remained unmatched. The CDR3 region is CASSWTGGSNQPQHF. The CDR3 DNA is TGTGCCAGCAGCTGGACAGGGGGTAGCAATCAGCCCCAGCATTTT.

The J gene is TRBJ1-2, the V gene TRBV14, with 8 bases that match TRBD1. Germline CDR1 SGHDN, CDR2 FVKESK. Unmatched junction bases numbered 4, after V lost 0 bases and J lost 4 bases. CDR3 length: 15 residues. CDR3 sequence (DNA): TGTGCCAGCAGCCAAGATCCAGGGGGCGTCTATGGCTACACCTTC. Translated, it gives CASSQDPGGVYGYTF.

The chain couples TRBV4-3 to TRBJ2-6; D unresolved. The length of the CDR3 is 17 residues. V dropped 0 bases and J dropped 0 bases, with 9 bases sitting between them. Germline values: CDR1 LGHNA, CDR2 YSLEER. CDR3 nucleotides: TGCGCCAGCAGCCAAGAAAGACATTTCTCTGGGGCCAACGTCCTGACTTTC. This sequence encodes CASSQERHFSGANVLTF.

The chain is built from TRBV5-1 and TRBJ2-2; D not resolved. Germline CDR1 and CDR2: SGHRS and YFSETQ. There are 12 residues in the CDR3. Trimming removed 7 bases from V and 2 bases from J, with 6 bases in between. The CDR3 protein is CASHENTGELFF. CDR3 DNA: TGCGCCAGCCACGAAAACACCGGGGAGCTGTTTTTT.

This clonotype was detected a few times. The chain joins TRBV29-1 to TRBJ2-3; D not resolved. From germline, CDR1 is SQVTM and CDR2 ANQGSEA. The CDR3 extends over 10 amino acids. Here the CDR3 DNA reads TGCAGTTCAAGGACAGATACGCAGTATTTT. Encoded protein: CSSRTDTQYF.

This clonotype appeared a few times. The V and J genes are TRBV7-9 and TRBJ2-6; no reliable D call. CDR3 length: 15 residues. The V and J ends lost 1 base and 0 bases respectively, with 4 bases between them. The germline gives CDR1 SEHNR, CDR2 FQNEAQ (reference sequence). The CDR3 sequence: CASSLGASGANVLTF. The CDR3 DNA reads as TGTGCCAGCAGCTTAGGGGCCTCTGGGGCCAACGTCCTGACTTTC. The full variable domain, in which reference TRBV7-9 and TRBJ2-6 provide the parts outside the CDR3, is DTGVSQNPRHKITKRGQNVTFRCDPISEHNRLYWYRQTLGQGPEFLTYFQNEAQLEKSRLLSDRFSAERPKGSFSTLEIQRTEQGDSAMYLCASSLGASGANVLTFGAGSRLTVL.

The CDR3 here is CASSLVGGGSEQFF. The CDR3 DNA sequence: TGTGCCAGCAGCCTCGTGGGGGGAGGGAGTGAGCAGTTCTTC. This chain links TRBV7-9 with TRBJ2-1; 7 bases fit TRBD2. V lost 5 bases and J lost 9; bases outside the gene matches: 10. The CDR3 consists of 14 residues. Germline CDR1 SEHNR, CDR2 FQNEAQ (reference sequence).

This clonotype was observed once. Here the CDR3 omits its conserved ending phenylalanine or tryptophan, so a read error is the likely source. The gene calls are TRBV15 and TRBJ2-5; TRBD2 matches 9 bases. Germline V lookup: CDR1 LNHNV, CDR2 YYDKDF (reference sequence). This CDR3 contains 16 residues. The CDR3 coding sequence is TGCGCCACCAGCAGGGGGTATCTAGCGGGGCAAGAGACCCAGTACTAC. This encodes CATSRGYLAGQETQYY.

The chain is built from TRBV2 and TRBJ2-7, with 7 bases identical to TRBD1. Per germline, CDR1 SNHLY and CDR2 FYNNEI. The V segment lost 0 bases and the J segment 2 bases; nucleotides outside the gene matches: 4. The CDR3 runs 15 residues. The CDR3 spells CASSEAEGATYEQYF. The CDR3 coding sequence is TGTGCCAGCAGTGAAGCAGAGGGGGCAACCTACGAGCAGTACTTC.

This sequence joins TRBV20-1 and TRBJ2-3; D call uncertain. From germline, CDR1 is DFQATT and CDR2 SNEGSKA (reference sequence). Between the trimmed V and J ends, which lost 3 bases and 6 bases, there was a span of 4 bases. CDR3 length: 10 residues. CDR3 amino acids: CSASSDTQYF. DNA for the CDR3: TGCAGTGCTAGCTCCGATACGCAGTATTTT.

The chain carries TRBV20-1 and TRBJ1-2; 12 nucleotides agree with TRBD1. CDR1 and CDR2 from the germline V gene are DFQATT and SNEGSKA (reference sequence). Losses at the gene ends were 5 bases for V and 7 bases for J; bases not matched to a gene: 11. This CDR3 is built from 15 residues. The CDR3: CSALRDRGRSSGYTF. The DNA of the CDR3 is TGCAGTGCTCTCCGGGACAGGGGGCGATCTTCTGGCTACACCTTC.

This clonotype showed up many times. CDR3 region: CSAMGLAENMEQFF. The CDR3, as DNA: TGCAGTGCCATGGGACTAGCGGAAAATATGGAGCAGTTCTTC. V gene TRBV20-1 combines with J gene TRBJ2-1, with TRBD2 matching 11 bases. This CDR3 comprises 14 residues. The germline gives CDR1 DFQATT, CDR2 SNEGSKA (reference sequence). J lost 10 bases, V lost 6 bases, and 11 bases had no gene match.

In its sample, this clonotype is medium-sized. The V call is TRBV12-3 or TRBV12-4, the J call TRBJ2-4, with D tentatively TRBD1 (5 bases). V dropped 5 bases and J dropped 0 bases, with 14 bases sitting between them. This CDR3 contains 16 residues. The CDR3 DNA is TGTGCCAGCAGTCTACCACGACAGCTAGCCAAAAACATTCAGTACTTC. Its translation: CASSLPRQLAKNIQYF.

Only one count was recorded for this clonotype. The V gene is TRBV5-1, the J gene TRBJ2-1; D not resolved. V was pared by 1 base and J by 9 bases, with 5 bases between. CDR3 length equals 11 residues. The V gene's germline CDR1 is SGHRS and CDR2 YFSETQ. The CDR3 spells CASSLYGEQFF. CDR3 DNA sequence: TGCGCCAGCAGCTTGTACGGTGAGCAGTTCTTC. Drawing the rest from reference TRBV5-1 and TRBJ2-1, the complete variable domain is KAGVTQTPRYLIKTRGQQVTLSCSPISGHRSVSWYQQTPGQGLQFLFEYFSETQRNKGNFPGRFSGRQFSNSRSEMNVSTLELGDSALYLCASSLYGEQFFGPGTRLTVL.

With respect to this clonotype: Because the CDR3 is missing its conserved closing phenylalanine or tryptophan, this is likely a read error. The J gene is TRBJ1-2, the V gene TRBV4-3; no reliable D call. Germline assignment: CDR1 LGHNA and CDR2 YSLEER. The CDR3 has 12 amino acids. CDR3 sequence reads: CDSSQNGLGYTL. The CDR3 DNA is TGCGACAGCAGCCAAAATGGACTTGGCTACACCCTC.